These 9 T cell receptor beta chains were all obtained from the same sample, sequenced in a study of OX40 agonist ivuxolimab in advanced cancers. Assay used: immunoSEQ multiplex PCR; TCRdb lists only in-frame clones, some missing. The table lists around 70,000 clones, around four fifths of them singletons, with approximately 6% in the top ten. The source was CD4+ or CD8+ T cells sorted from blood, collected in a trial of the OX40 agonist ivuxolimab. These receptor sequences come from an adult with an advanced solid tumor such as melanoma, head and neck, liver or kidney cancer.

The V and J genes are TRBV7-2 and TRBJ2-1, with D perhaps matching TRBD2 (6 bases). CDR3 size: 13 residues. CDR1 SGHTA and CDR2 FQGNSA come from the germline V gene. With 3 bases removed from V and 5 bases from J, the gap between germline ends came to 8 bases. The CDR3 is CASSFGGNNEQFF. CDR3 nucleotide sequence: TGTGCCAGCAGCTTTGGCGGGAACAATGAGCAGTTCTTC.

This sequence joins TRBV19 and TRBJ1-2; D gene ambiguous. V shed 2 bases and J shed 2 bases, with 15 bases lying between them. This CDR3 is 16 amino acids long. Germline values: CDR1 LNHDA, CDR2 SQIVND (reference sequence). CDR3 loop: CASSILFGQSNYGYTF. CDR3 sequence (DNA): TGTGCCAGTAGTATACTTTTCGGGCAGTCCAACTATGGCTACACCTTC.

The CDR3 spells CASSKQGAYGYTF. CDR3 sequence (DNA): TGTGCCAGCAGTAAACAGGGGGCCTATGGCTACACCTTC. The J gene is TRBJ1-2, the V gene TRBV27, with TRBD1 matching 9 bases. There are 13 residues in the CDR3. V was clipped by 5 bases and J by 4 bases; unmatched bases: 2. The germline V gene has CDR1 MNHEY and CDR2 SMNVEV (reference sequence).

The chain recombines TRBV7-2 with TRBJ1-4, with D possibly being TRBD1 (6 bases). V was cut by 5 bases and J by 4 bases, with 14 bases left in between. There are 15 residues in the CDR3. Germline lookup yields CDR1 SGHTA and CDR2 FQGNSA. The CDR3 is CASSQGGRFNEKLFF. In DNA form, the CDR3 reads TGTGCCAGCAGCCAAGGGGGGAGGTTTAATGAAAAACTGTTTTTT.

A single count supports this clone. CDR3 sequence reads: CASSSPRGTDTQYF. The CDR3 DNA reads TGTGCCAGCAGCTCCCCTAGGGGCACAGATACGCAGTATTTT. This chain links TRBV6-5 with TRBJ2-3; no clear D gene. Trimming stripped 6 bases from V and 1 base from J, with 11 bases between. In germline, CDR1 is MNHEY, CDR2 SVGAGI. The CDR3 runs 14 residues.

V is TRBV6-5 and J is TRBJ2-1; D might be TRBD1 (6 bases). Trimming stripped 6 bases from V and 4 bases from J, with 13 bases between. Germline lookup yields CDR1 MNHEY and CDR2 SVGAGI. This CDR3 contains 14 residues. CDR3 sequence (DNA): TGTGCCAGCAGCCCAGGGGAGTTTTACAATGAGCAGTTCTTC. This codes for CASSPGEFYNEQFF.

This clone occurred once. The CDR3 bases are TGTGCCAGCAAAGGACTAGCTTTCGACAATGAGCAGTTCTTC. Residues: CASKGLAFDNEQFF. The gene calls are TRBV28 and TRBJ2-1; 8 bases line up with TRBD2. The CDR3 consists of 14 residues. The V and J ends lost 7 bases and 5 bases, in that order; junction bases with no gene match: 7. Germline V gene sequence: CDR1 MDHEN, CDR2 SYDVKM.

This clone was observed once. The J gene is TRBJ2-5, the V gene TRBV7-2; a weak D match, TRBD1 (5 bases). Deletions cut 6 bases from V and 5 bases from J, with 10 bases between. This CDR3 contains 12 residues. From germline, CDR1 is SGHTA and CDR2 FQGNSA. CDR3 DNA: TGTGCCAGCAGGGCAGGGTCGGAGACCCAGTACTTC. Residues: CASRAGSETQYF.

The chain has TRBV4-3 and TRBJ2-1; D tentatively reads TRBD1 or TRBD2 (6 bases each). V was clipped by 4 bases and J by 9 bases, with 22 bases between them. Germline V CDR1 and CDR2: LGHNA, YSLEER. The CDR3 covers 16 residues. CDR3 sequence: CASSPRGGRARGEQFF. The CDR3 bases are TGCGCCAGCAGCCCCAGGGGAGGCAGGGCTAGGGGTGAGCAGTTCTTC.